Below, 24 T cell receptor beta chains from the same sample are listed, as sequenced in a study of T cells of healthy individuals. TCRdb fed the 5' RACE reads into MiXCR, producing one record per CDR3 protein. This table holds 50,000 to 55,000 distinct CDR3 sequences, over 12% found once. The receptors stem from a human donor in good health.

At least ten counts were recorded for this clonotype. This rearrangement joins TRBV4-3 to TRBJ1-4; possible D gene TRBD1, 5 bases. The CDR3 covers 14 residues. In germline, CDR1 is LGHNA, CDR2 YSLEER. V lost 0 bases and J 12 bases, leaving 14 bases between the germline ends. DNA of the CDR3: TGCGCCAGCAGCCAAGAACGCAACAGCAGGGAACTGTTTTTT. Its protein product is CASSQERNSRELFF.

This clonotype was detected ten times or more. The CDR3 coding sequence is TGCGCCAGCAGCCAAGGTGGTGGAACTAACCCCTACGAGCAGTACTTC. Encoded protein: CASSQGGGTNPYEQYF. The rearrangement joins TRBV4-3 to TRBJ2-7, with D unresolved. This CDR3 contains 16 residues. V lost 1 base to trimming and J lost 2 bases, with 15 bases between them. Germline values: CDR1 LGHNA, CDR2 YSLEER.

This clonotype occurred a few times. CDR3 nucleotides: TGCAGCGGGACTATTTACAATGAGCAGTTCTTC. This translates into CSGTIYNEQFF. The chain has TRBV29-1 and TRBJ2-1; D is perhaps TRBD2 (6 bases). Trimming stripped 7 bases from V and 4 bases from J, with 8 bases between. Looked up from germline, CDR1 is SQVTM and CDR2 is ANQGSEA. This CDR3 is built from 11 residues.

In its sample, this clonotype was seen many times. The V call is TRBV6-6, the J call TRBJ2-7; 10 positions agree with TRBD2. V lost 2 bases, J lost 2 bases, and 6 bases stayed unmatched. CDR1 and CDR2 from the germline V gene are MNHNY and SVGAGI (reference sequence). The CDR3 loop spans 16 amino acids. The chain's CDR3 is CASSYPPSGGPYEQYF. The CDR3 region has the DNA TGTGCCAGCAGTTACCCCCCTAGCGGGGGACCCTACGAGCAGTACTTC.

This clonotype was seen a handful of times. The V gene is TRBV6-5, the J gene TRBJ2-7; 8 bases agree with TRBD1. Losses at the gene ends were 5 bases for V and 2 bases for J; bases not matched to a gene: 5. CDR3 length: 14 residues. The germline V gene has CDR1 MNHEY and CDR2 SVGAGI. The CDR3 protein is CASSKGQGPYEQYF. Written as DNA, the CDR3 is TGTGCCAGCAGTAAAGGACAGGGCCCCTACGAGCAGTACTTC.

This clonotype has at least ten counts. The CDR3 sequence: CASSPTGTGTGAFF. CDR3 coding DNA: TGTGCCAGCAGTCCAACCGGGACAGGGACCGGGGCTTTCTTT. The chain has TRBV6-5 and TRBJ1-1; 9 bases line up with TRBD1. The length of the CDR3 is 14 residues. The junction had 12 bases not matched to a gene; V was cut back by 5 bases and J by 11 bases. Germline V lookup: CDR1 MNHEY, CDR2 SVGAGI.

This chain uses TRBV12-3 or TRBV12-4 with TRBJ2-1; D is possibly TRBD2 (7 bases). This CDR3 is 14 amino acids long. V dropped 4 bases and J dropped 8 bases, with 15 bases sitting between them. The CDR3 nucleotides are TGTGCCAGCAGTTGGGGGGGGGCCATGGATGAGCAGTTCTTC. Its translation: CASSWGGAMDEQFF.

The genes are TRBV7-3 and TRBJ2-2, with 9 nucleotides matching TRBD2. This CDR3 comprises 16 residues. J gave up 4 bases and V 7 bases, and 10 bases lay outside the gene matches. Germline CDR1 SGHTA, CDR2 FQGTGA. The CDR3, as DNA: TGTGCCAGCACCCCCGCAGGAGCGGGGGGCACCGGGGAGCTGTTTTTT. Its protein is CASTPAGAGGTGELFF.

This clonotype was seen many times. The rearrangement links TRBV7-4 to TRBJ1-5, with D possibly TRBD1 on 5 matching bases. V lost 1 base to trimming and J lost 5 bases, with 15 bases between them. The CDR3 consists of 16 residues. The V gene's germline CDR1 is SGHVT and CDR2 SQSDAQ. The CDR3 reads CASSLVERTPDQPQHF. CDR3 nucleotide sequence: TGTGCCAGCAGCTTAGTTGAACGGACACCCGATCAGCCCCAGCATTTT.

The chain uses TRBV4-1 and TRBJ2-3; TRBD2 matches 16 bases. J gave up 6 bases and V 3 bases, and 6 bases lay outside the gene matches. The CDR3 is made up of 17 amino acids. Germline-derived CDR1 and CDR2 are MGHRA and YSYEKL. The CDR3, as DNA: TGCGCCAGCAGCCAGGGCGCGGGACTAGCGGGGGGGGATACGCAGTATTTT. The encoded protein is CASSQGAGLAGGDTQYF.

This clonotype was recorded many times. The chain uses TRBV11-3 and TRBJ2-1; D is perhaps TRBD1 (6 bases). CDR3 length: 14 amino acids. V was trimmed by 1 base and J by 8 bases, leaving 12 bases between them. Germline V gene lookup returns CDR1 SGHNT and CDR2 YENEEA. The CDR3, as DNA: TGTGCCAGCAGCTTAGGAGGGGGAGACGATGAGCAGTTCTTC. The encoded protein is CASSLGGGDDEQFF.

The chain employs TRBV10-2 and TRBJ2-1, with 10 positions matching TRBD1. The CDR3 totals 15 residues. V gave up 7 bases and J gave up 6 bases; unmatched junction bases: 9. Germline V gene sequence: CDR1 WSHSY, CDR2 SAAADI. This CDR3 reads CASKAGTGASNEQFF. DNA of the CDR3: TGCGCCAGCAAAGCCGGGACAGGGGCCTCCAATGAGCAGTTCTTC.

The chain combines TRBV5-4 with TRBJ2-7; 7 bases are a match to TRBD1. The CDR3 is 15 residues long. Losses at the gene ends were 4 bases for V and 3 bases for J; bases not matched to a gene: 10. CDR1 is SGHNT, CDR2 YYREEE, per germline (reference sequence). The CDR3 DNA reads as TGTGCCAGCAGCCTCATGACAGGGCTTCTCTACGAGCAGTACTTC. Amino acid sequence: CASSLMTGLLYEQYF.

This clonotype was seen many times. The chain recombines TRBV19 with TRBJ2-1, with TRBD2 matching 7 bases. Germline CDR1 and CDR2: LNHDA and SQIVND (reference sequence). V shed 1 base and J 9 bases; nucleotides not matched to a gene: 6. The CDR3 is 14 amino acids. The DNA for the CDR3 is TGTGCCAGTAGTATAGCGGGAGGCTGGGGTGAGCAGTTCTTC. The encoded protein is CASSIAGGWGEQFF. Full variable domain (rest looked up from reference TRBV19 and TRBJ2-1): DGGITQSPKYLFRKEGQNVTLSCEQNLNHDAMYWYRQDPGQGLRLIYYSQIVNDFQKGDIAEGYSVSREKKESFPLTVTSAQKNPTAFYLCASSIAGGWGEQFFGPGTRLTVL.

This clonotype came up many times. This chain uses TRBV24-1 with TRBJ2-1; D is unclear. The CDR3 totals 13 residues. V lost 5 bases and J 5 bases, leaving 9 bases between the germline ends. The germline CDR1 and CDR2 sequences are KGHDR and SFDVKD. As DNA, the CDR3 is TGTGCCACCAGTGGCGGCCGTCACAATGAGCAGTTCTTC. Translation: CATSGGRHNEQFF.

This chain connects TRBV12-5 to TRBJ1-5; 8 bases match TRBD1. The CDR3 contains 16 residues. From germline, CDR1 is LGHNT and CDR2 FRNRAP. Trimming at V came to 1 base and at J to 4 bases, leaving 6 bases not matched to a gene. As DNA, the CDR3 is TGTGCTAGTGGTTTGGGGGCTCGGACAGGGAATCAGCCCCAGCATTTT. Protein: CASGLGARTGNQPQHF.

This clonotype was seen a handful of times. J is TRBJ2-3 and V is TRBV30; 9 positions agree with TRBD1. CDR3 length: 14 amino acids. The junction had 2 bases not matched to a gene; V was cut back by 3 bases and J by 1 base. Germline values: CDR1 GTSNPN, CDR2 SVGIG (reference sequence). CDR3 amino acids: CAWRRTGGTDTQYF. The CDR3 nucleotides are TGTGCCTGGAGAAGGACAGGGGGCACAGATACGCAGTATTTT.

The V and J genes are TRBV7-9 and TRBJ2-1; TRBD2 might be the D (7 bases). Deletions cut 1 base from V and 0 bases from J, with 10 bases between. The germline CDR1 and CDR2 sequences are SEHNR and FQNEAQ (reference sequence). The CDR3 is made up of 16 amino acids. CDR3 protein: CASSLVGGASYNEQFF. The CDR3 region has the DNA TGTGCCAGCAGCTTAGTAGGGGGGGCCTCCTACAATGAGCAGTTCTTC.

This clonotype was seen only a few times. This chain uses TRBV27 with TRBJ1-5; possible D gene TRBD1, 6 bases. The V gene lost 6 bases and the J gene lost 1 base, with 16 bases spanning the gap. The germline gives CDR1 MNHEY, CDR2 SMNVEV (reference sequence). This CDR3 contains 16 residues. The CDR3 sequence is CASSSRQVGSNQPQHF. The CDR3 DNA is TGTGCCAGCAGCTCTCGACAGGTAGGGAGCAATCAGCCCCAGCATTTT.

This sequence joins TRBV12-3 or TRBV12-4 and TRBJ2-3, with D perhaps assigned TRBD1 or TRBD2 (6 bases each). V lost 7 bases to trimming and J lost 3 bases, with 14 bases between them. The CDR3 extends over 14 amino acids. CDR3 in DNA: TGTGCCAGCACCCCGAGGGGGGATACAGATACGCAGTATTTT. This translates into CASTPRGDTDTQYF.

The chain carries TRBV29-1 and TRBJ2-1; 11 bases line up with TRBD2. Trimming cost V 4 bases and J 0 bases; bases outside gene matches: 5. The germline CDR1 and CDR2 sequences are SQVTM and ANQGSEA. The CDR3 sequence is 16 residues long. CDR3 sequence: CSVVLAGAFSYNEQFF. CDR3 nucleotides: TGCAGCGTTGTACTAGCGGGAGCCTTCTCCTACAATGAGCAGTTCTTC.

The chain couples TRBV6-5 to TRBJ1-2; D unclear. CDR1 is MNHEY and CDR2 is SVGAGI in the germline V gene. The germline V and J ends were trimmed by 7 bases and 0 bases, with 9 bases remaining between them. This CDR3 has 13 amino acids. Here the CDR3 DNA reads TGTGCCAGCAAGGACCCAGCTAACTATGGCTACACCTTC. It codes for CASKDPANYGYTF.

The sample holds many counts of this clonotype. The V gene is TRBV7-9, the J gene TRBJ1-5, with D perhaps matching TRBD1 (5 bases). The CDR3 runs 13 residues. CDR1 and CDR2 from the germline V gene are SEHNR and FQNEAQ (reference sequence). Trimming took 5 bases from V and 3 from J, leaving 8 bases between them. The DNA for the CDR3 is TGTGCCAGCAGCGGGGCGAACAATCAGCCCCAGCATTTT. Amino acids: CASSGANNQPQHF.

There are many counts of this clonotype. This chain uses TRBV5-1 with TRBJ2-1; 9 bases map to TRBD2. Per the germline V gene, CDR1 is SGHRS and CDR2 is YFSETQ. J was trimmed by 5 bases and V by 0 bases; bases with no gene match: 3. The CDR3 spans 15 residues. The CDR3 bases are TGCGCCAGCAGCTTGGGACTAGCGGAGCACAATGAGCAGTTCTTC. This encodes CASSLGLAEHNEQFF. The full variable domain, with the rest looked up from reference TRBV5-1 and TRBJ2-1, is KAGVTQTPRYLIKTRGQQVTLSCSPISGHRSVSWYQQTPGQGLQFLFEYFSETQRNKGNFPGRFSGRQFSNSRSEMNVSTLELGDSALYLCASSLGLAEHNEQFFGPGTRLTVL.